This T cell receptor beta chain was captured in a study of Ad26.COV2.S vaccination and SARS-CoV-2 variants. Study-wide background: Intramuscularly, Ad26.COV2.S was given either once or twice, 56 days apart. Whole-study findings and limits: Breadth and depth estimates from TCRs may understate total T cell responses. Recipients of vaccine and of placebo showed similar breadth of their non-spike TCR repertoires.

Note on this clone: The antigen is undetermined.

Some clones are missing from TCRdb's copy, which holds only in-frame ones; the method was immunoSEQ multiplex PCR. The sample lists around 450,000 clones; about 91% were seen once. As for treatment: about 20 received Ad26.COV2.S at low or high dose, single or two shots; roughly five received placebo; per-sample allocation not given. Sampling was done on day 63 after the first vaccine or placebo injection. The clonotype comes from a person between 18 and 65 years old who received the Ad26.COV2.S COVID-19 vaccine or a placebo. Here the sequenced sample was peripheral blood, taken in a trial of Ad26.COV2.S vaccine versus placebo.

The CDR3 region is CASSYDLRRSYNEQFF. The CDR3 DNA is TGTGCCAGCAGTTACGATTTGAGGAGGTCCTACAATGAGCAGTTCTTC. The rearrangement uses TRBV6-5 and TRBJ2-1; the D gene is possibly TRBD2 (5 bases). Germline V gene data show CDR1 as MNHEY and CDR2 as SVGAGI. V was pared by 2 bases and J by 1 base, with 12 bases between. The CDR3 is 16 residues long.